The clone carrying this T cell receptor (beta chain) appeared a single time. Its target is not known. The data were taken from a study of STAT3 mutations in large granular lymphocyte leukemia. Findings and caveats of the study: Clonal expansion was inferred from other time points because no sample existed at each clone's first appearance. Some patients had dominant TCR clones larger than their STAT3 mutant burden. Variable sampling intervals and differing treatment regimens complicated linking therapy response to TCR clonal burden changes. Every T-cell large granular lymphocyte leukemia patient had at least one immunodominant TCR beta clonotype.

Generated by immunoSEQ multiplex PCR, the TCRdb table keeps only in-frame clones and is missing some. The repertoire holds roughly 40,000 clones, with 70% to 90% as singletons. Sequenced sample: PBMCs. The TCR was taken from a human donor with T large granular lymphocyte leukemia. Some clones in this sample may be carry-over from other donors' samples.

The CDR3 protein is CASSYSRANVLTF. The CDR3 DNA reads as TGTGCCAGCAGTTACTCGAGGGCCAACGTCCTGACTTTC. The chain uses TRBV6-5 and TRBJ2-6; D unresolved. Germline assignment: CDR1 MNHEY and CDR2 SVGAGI. Trimming stripped 0 bases from V and 5 bases from J, with 2 bases between. The CDR3 is 13 amino acids.